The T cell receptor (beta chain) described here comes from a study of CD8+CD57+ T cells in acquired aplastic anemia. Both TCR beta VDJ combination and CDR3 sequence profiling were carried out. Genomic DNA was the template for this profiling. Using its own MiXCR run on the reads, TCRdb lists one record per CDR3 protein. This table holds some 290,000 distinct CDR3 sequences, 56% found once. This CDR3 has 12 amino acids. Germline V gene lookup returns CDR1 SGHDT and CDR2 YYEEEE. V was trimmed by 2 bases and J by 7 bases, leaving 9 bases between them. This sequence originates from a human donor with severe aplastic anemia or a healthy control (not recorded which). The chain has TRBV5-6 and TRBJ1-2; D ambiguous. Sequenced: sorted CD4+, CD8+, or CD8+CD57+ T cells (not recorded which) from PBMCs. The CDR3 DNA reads TGTGCCAGCAGCTTTATTACAGCTGGCTACACCTTC. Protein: CASSFITAGYTF.